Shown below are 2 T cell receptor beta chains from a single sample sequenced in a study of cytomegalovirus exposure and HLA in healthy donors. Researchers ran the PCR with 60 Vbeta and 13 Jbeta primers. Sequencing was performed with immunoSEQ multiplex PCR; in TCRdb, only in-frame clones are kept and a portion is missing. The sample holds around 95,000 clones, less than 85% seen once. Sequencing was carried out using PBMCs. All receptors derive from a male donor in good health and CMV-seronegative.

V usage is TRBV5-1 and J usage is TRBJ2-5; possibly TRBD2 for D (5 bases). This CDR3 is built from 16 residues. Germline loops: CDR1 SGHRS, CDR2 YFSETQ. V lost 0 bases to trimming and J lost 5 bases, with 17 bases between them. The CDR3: CASSLERTQVRETQYF. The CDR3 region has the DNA TGCGCCAGCAGCTTGGAGCGGACGCAGGTTCGGGAGACCCAGTACTTC.

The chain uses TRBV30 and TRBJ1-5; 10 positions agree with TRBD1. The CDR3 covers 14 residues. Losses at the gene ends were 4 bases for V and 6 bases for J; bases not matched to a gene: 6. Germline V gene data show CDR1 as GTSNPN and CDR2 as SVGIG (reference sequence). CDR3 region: CAWNGQGEFQPQHF. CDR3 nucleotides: TGTGCCTGGAATGGACAGGGGGAGTTTCAGCCCCAGCATTTT. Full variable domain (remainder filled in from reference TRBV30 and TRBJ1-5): SQTIHQWPATLVQPVGSPLSLECTVEGTSNPNLYWYRQAAGRGLQLLFYSVGIGQISSEVPQNLSASRPQDRQFILSSKKLLLSDSGFYLCAWNGQGEFQPQHFGDGTRLSIL.